This TCR beta chain derives from a study of cytomegalovirus exposure and HLA in healthy donors. Study-wide context: The use of the same platform for the 100 to 150 validation repertoires and the 650 to 850 first-cohort repertoires was reported by a later analysis.

CDR3 length: 16 residues. Trimming cost V 1 base and J 3 bases; bases outside gene matches: 8. Germline values: CDR1 PRHDT, CDR2 FYEKMQ (reference sequence). In the case of this clone: Its matching antigen is unknown.

It was the roughly 130-subject validation cohort, separate from the 666-subject first cohort, to which the donors belonged. Repertoires were generated with immunoSEQ multiplex PCR, while TCRdb's copy carries only in-frame clones and drops some. The repertoire includes more than 85,000 clones, 86% of them detected once, and about 4% sits in the top ten. Study observations and caveats: Associated with cytomegalovirus, according to the listing, were some 180 TCR beta chains.

The rearrangement links TRBV13 to TRBJ1-1, with TRBD1 matching 7 bases. The sequenced sample consisted of PBMCs. The receptor was derived from a woman aged 18-29 years in good health and CMV-seropositive. CDR3 DNA: TGTGCCAGCAGCTTAGAAATGGGCAGGGGGGACACTGAAGCTTTCTTT. Protein: CASSLEMGRGDTEAFF.